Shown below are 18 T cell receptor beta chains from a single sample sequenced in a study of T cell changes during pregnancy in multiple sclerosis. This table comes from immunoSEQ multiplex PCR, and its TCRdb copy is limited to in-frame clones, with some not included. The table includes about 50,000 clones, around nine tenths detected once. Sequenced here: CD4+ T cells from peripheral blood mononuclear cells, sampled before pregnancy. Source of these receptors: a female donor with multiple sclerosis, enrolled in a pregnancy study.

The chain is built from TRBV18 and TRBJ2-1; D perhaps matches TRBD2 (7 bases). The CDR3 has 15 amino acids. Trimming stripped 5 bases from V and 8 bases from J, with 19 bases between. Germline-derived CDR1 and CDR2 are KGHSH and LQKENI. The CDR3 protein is CASSGRAARGHEQFF. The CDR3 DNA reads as TGTGCCAGCTCAGGGAGGGCGGCCAGGGGCCATGAGCAGTTCTTC.

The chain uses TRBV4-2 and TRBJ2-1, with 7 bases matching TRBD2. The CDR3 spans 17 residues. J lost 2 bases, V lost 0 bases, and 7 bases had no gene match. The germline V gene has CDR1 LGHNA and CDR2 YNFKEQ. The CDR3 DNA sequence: TGTGCCAGCAGCCAAGATAACGTGGGAGGGCCCTACAATGAGCAGTTCTTC. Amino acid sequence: CASSQDNVGGPYNEQFF.

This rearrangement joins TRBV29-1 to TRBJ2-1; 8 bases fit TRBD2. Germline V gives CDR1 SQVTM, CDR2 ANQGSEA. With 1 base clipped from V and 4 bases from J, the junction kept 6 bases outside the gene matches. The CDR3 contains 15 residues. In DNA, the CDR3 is TGCAGCGTTGAAGGACGGAGCGGGAGATACAATGAGCAGTTCTTC. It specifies CSVEGRSGRYNEQFF.

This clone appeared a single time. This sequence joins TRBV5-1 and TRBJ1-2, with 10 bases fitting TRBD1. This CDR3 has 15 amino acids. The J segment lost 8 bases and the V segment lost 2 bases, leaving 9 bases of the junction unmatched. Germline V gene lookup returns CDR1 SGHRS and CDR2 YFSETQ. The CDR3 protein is CASSFDGTGARGYTF. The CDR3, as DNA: TGCGCCAGCAGCTTCGATGGGACAGGGGCGCGGGGCTACACCTTC.

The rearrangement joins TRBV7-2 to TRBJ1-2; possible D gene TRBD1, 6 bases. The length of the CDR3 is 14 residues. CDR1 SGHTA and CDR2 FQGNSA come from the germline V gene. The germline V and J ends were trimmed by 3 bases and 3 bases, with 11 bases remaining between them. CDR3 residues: CASSFTYRDYGYTF. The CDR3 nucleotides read TGTGCCAGCAGCTTTACGTACAGGGACTATGGCTACACCTTC.

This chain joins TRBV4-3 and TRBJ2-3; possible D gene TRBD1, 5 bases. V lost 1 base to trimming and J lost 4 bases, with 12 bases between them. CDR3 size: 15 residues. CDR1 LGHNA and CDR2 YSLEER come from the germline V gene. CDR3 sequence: CASSQGSRASDTQYF. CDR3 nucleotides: TGCGCCAGCAGCCAAGGATCCAGGGCGTCAGATACGCAGTATTTT.

This chain's CDR3 is CASSPTANYGYTF. As DNA, the CDR3 is TGTGCCAGCAGTCCTACAGCTAACTATGGCTACACCTTC. The rearrangement joins TRBV28 to TRBJ1-2; D ambiguous. Trimming cost V 5 bases and J 0 bases, with 7 bases left between them. The CDR3 contains 13 residues. The germline gives CDR1 MDHEN, CDR2 SYDVKM.

The CDR3 DNA reads as TGTGCCAGCAGTACCCAGGGGTTAGGGACTGAAGCTTTCTTT. This gives the protein CASSTQGLGTEAFF. The chain combines TRBV28 with TRBJ1-1, with a weak D call TRBD1 (6 bases). The CDR3 totals 14 residues. Trimming stripped 5 bases from V and 5 bases from J, with 15 bases between. The germline V gene encodes CDR1 MDHEN and CDR2 SYDVKM.

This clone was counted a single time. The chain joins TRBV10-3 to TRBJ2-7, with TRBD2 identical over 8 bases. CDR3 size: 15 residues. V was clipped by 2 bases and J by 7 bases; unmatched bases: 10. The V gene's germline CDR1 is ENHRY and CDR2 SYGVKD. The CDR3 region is CAISEGTSFQREQYF. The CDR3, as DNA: TGTGCCATCAGTGAGGGGACTAGTTTCCAACGGGAGCAGTACTTC.

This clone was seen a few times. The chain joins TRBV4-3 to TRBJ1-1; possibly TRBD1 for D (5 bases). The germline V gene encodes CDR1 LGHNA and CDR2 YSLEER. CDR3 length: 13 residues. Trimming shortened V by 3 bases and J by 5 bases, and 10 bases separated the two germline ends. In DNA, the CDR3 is TGCGCCAGCAGCCAGGACGGGGGGACTGAAGCTTTCTTT. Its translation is CASSQDGGTEAFF.

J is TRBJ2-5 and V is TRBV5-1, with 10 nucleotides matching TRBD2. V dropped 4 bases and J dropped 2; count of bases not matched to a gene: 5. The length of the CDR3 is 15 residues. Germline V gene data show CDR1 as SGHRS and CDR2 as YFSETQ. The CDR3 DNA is TGCGCCAGCAGCAGGACTAGCGGAACTCAAGAGACCCAGTACTTC. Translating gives CASSRTSGTQETQYF.

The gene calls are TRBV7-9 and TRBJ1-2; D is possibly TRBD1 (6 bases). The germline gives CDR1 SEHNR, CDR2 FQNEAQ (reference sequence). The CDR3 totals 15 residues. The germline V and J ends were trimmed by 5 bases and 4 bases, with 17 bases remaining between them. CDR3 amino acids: CASSPPDSLIYGYTF. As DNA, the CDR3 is TGTGCCAGCAGCCCCCCGGACAGCCTTATCTATGGCTACACCTTC.

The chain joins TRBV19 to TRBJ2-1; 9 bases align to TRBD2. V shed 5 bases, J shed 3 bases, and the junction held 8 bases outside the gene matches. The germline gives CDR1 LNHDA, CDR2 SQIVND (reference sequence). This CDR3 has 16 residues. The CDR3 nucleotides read TGTGCCAGTAGTCCCGCCGGGACTAGCATCTACAATGAGCAGTTCTTC. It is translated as CASSPAGTSIYNEQFF.

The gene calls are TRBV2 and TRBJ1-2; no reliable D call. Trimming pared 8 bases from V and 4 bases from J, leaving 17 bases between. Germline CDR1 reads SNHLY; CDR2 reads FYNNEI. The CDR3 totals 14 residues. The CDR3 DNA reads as TGTGCCAGCTCAGACACTTTGGAGGGCTATGGCTACACCTTC. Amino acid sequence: CASSDTLEGYGYTF.

CDR3 residues: CASSSGTGGGEQYF. CDR3 sequence (DNA): TGCGCCAGCAGCTCCGGGACAGGGGGCGGCGAGCAGTACTTC. The chain links TRBV5-1 to TRBJ2-7; TRBD1 matches 12 bases. The germline gives CDR1 SGHRS, CDR2 YFSETQ. CDR3 length equals 14 residues. J was trimmed by 6 bases and V by 3 bases; bases with no gene match: 4.

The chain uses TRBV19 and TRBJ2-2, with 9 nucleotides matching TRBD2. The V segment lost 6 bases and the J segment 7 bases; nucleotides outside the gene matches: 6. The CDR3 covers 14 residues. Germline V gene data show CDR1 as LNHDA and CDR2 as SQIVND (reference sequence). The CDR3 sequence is CASRLAGVDGELFF. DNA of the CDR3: TGTGCCAGTAGATTAGCGGGAGTGGACGGGGAGCTGTTTTTT.

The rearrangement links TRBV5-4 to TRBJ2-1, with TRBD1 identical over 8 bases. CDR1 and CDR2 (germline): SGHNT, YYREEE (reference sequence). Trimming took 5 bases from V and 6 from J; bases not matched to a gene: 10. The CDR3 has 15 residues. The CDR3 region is CASSRWTGTSNEQFF. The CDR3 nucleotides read TGTGCCAGCAGTCGATGGACAGGGACCTCCAATGAGCAGTTCTTC. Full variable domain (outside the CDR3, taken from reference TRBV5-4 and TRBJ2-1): ETGVTQSPTHLIKTRGQQVTLRCSSQSGHNTVSWYQQALGQGPQFIFQYYREEENGRGNFPPRFSGLQFPNYSSELNVNALELDDSALYLCASSRWTGTSNEQFFGPGTRLTVL.

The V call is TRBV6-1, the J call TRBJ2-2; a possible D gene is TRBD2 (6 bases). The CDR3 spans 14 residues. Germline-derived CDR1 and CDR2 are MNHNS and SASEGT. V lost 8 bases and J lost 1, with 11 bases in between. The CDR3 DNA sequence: TGTGCCAGCGTAGCGGTTGGGAACACCGGGGAGCTGTTTTTT. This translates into CASVAVGNTGELFF.